These 24 T cell receptor beta chains share one sample of origin, sequenced in a study of blood T cell repertoires in COVID-19. Sequencing used immunoSEQ multiplex PCR; TCRdb keeps in-frame clones, though not all of them. This table holds 150,000 to 200,000 clones, roughly nine tenths found once. Material: peripheral blood. All receptors derive from an elderly woman in a cohort sampled during active or convalescent COVID-19.

The chain couples TRBV27 to TRBJ2-5; tentatively, D is TRBD2 (6 bases). The germline gives CDR1 MNHEY, CDR2 SMNVEV (reference sequence). This CDR3 has 13 amino acids. V was cut by 6 bases and J by 6 bases, with 14 bases left in between. In DNA form, the CDR3 reads TGTGCCAGCAGACCCGGGGGTTTAAAGACCCAGTACTTC. This translates into CASRPGGLKTQYF.

The table lists this clone with a few counts. The J gene is TRBJ1-6, the V gene TRBV19, with D perhaps matching TRBD1 (6 bases). The germline V gene encodes CDR1 LNHDA and CDR2 SQIVND (reference sequence). The V gene lost 1 base and the J gene lost 7 bases, with 8 bases spanning the gap. This CDR3 spans 14 amino acids. CDR3 residues: CASSIGTENSPLHF. For the CDR3, the DNA is TGTGCCAGTAGTATAGGGACAGAAAATTCACCCCTCCACTTT.

The rearrangement joins TRBV5-1 to TRBJ2-5, with a weak D call TRBD1 (6 bases). V lost 2 bases and J 5 bases, leaving 10 bases between the germline ends. There are 13 residues in the CDR3. Germline loops: CDR1 SGHRS, CDR2 YFSETQ. The CDR3 is CASSFHQGETQYF. The CDR3 bases are TGCGCCAGCAGCTTTCATCAGGGGGAGACCCAGTACTTC.

The CDR3 bases are TGTGCCAGCACAGGCCTCACCTACAATGAGCAGTTCTTC. Translating it yields CASTGLTYNEQFF. The V and J genes are TRBV27 and TRBJ2-1; no reliable D call. CDR3 length equals 13 residues. In germline, CDR1 is MNHEY, CDR2 SMNVEV (reference sequence). V lost 7 bases, J lost 2 bases, and 9 bases lay in between.

The chain has TRBV6-6 and TRBJ1-4; 7 positions agree with TRBD1. Losses at the gene ends were 4 bases for V and 10 bases for J; bases not matched to a gene: 15. This CDR3 contains 16 residues. Germline V gene sequence: CDR1 MNHNY, CDR2 SVGAGI (reference sequence). CDR3 amino acids: CASSSALTGATVKLFF. Written as DNA, the CDR3 is TGTGCCAGCAGTTCCGCCCTTACAGGGGCCACTGTAAAACTGTTTTTT.

The chain has TRBV21-1 and TRBJ2-3; TRBD2 is taken as the D call from the table, unchecked against the DNA. TRBV21-1 is given as a pseudogene. The CDR3 length is 15 residues. This chain's CDR3 is CASRKLAGDEDTQYF. CDR3 sequence (DNA): TGTGCCAGCAGGAAACTAGCGGGAGATGAGGATACGCAGTATTTT.

The rearrangement links TRBV7-9 to TRBJ2-1; D is ambiguous. The CDR3 loop spans 12 amino acids. Germline V gene sequence: CDR1 SEHNR, CDR2 FQNEAQ (reference sequence). V lost 5 bases and J lost 5, with 7 bases in between. CDR3 DNA sequence: TGTGCCAGCAGCCGACTGAACAATGAGCAGTTCTTC. It translates to CASSRLNNEQFF.

The count of this clone is one. This sequence joins TRBV10-3 and TRBJ2-2; 8 bases are a match to TRBD2. V dropped 10 bases and J dropped 8; count of bases not matched to a gene: 24. The CDR3 covers 18 residues. The germline CDR1 and CDR2 sequences are ENHRY and SYGVKD. DNA for the CDR3: TGTGCCACCCAGAGTCCCGGGACTAGTCTTAACCCTCGGGGGGAGCTGTTTTTT. This sequence encodes CATQSPGTSLNPRGELFF.

The chain carries TRBV30 and TRBJ2-1; 7 bases fit TRBD2. Trimming removed 7 bases from V and 8 bases from J; junction bases left unmatched: 11. This CDR3 contains 13 residues. The germline gives CDR1 GTSNPN, CDR2 SVGIG (reference sequence). The CDR3 region is CAYRTSGSDEQFF. DNA for the CDR3: TGTGCCTACCGGACTAGTGGCTCGGATGAGCAGTTCTTC.

The chain is built from TRBV6-2 or TRBV6-3 and TRBJ2-7, with D unresolved. Trimming took off 0 bases at V and 3 bases at J, with 6 bases between the two ends. Germline V gives CDR1 MNHEY, CDR2 SVGEGT. CDR3 size: 13 residues. The CDR3 region is CASSYSGSYEQYV. DNA of the CDR3: TGTGCCAGCAGTTACTCGGGCAGCTACGAGCAGTACGTC.

This chain connects TRBV5-1 to TRBJ1-1; 7 bases match TRBD1. The CDR3 has 13 amino acids. Germline V gene data show CDR1 as SGHRS and CDR2 as YFSETQ. J was trimmed by 4 bases and V by 4 bases; bases with no gene match: 4. The CDR3 region is CASSPTGATEAFF. The CDR3 DNA follows: TGCGCCAGCAGCCCCACAGGGGCCACTGAAGCTTTCTTT. The full variable domain, with the rest looked up from reference TRBV5-1 and TRBJ1-1, is KAGVTQTPRYLIKTRGQQVTLSCSPISGHRSVSWYQQTPGQGLQFLFEYFSETQRNKGNFPGRFSGRQFSNSRSEMNVSTLELGDSALYLCASSPTGATEAFFGQGTRLTVV.

The chain links TRBV13 to TRBJ2-1; 11 nucleotides align to TRBD2. Germline V gives CDR1 PRHDT, CDR2 FYEKMQ (reference sequence). CDR3 length equals 20 residues. With 0 bases clipped from V and 3 bases from J, the junction kept 13 bases outside the gene matches. The CDR3 region has the DNA TGTGCCAGCAGCTTAGGCGCCGTTTGGGGGACTAGCGGAGGCTACAATGAGCAGTTCTTC. Protein product: CASSLGAVWGTSGGYNEQFF.

The rearrangement uses TRBV19 and TRBJ1-6; 9 bases match TRBD1. Germline V gene data show CDR1 as LNHDA and CDR2 as SQIVND (reference sequence). Unmatched junction bases numbered 12, after V lost 7 bases and J lost 8 bases. The CDR3 spans 16 residues. The CDR3 DNA sequence: TGTGCCAGTACCGGACAGGGGATTCGTAGAGATTCACCCCTCCACTTT. Translated: CASTGQGIRRDSPLHF.

The chain joins TRBV9 to TRBJ1-5; TRBD1 aligns across 7 bases. After removal of 3 bases from V and 8 bases from J, the junction contained 8 bases not matched to a gene. This CDR3 has 14 amino acids. Germline V gene sequence: CDR1 SGDLS, CDR2 YYNGEE. CDR3 sequence reads: CASSEKTGLEPQHF. The CDR3, as DNA: TGTGCCAGCAGCGAAAAGACAGGGTTGGAGCCCCAGCATTTT.

In its sample, this clone was seen a few times. The chain has TRBV2 and TRBJ1-2, with 7 nucleotides matching TRBD1. Germline assignment: CDR1 SNHLY and CDR2 FYNNEI. This CDR3 spans 13 amino acids. J gave up 4 bases and V 8 bases, and 7 bases lay outside the gene matches. The chain's CDR3 is CASLRGIGYGYTF. The DNA of the CDR3 is TGTGCCAGCCTCAGGGGGATCGGCTATGGCTACACCTTC. Drawing the rest from reference TRBV2 and TRBJ1-2, the complete variable domain is EPEVTQTPSHQVTQMGQEVILRCVPISNHLYFYWYRQILGQKVEFLVSFYNNEISEKSEIFDDQFSVERPDGSNFTLKIRSTKLEDSAMYFCASLRGIGYGYTFGSGTRLTVV.

V gene TRBV24-1 combines with J gene TRBJ1-2; D might be TRBD1 (6 bases). The ends were cut back, 4 bases at V and 8 bases at J, with 13 bases in the middle. This CDR3 has 13 residues. Germline V gene lookup returns CDR1 KGHDR and CDR2 SFDVKD. DNA for the CDR3: TGTGCCACCAGTGAGCCAGCGGGGGGCGGCTACACCTTC. Protein sequence: CATSEPAGGGYTF.

This chain connects TRBV7-2 to TRBJ1-3, with D possibly matching TRBD1 (5 bases). With 2 bases removed from V and 0 bases from J, the gap between germline ends came to 8 bases. The germline V gene has CDR1 SGHTA and CDR2 FQGNSA. CDR3 size: 15 residues. The CDR3 DNA sequence: TGTGCCAGCAGCTTATCCAGGGCCTCTGGAAACACCATATATTTT. Protein product: CASSLSRASGNTIYF.

The rearrangement links TRBV6-5 to TRBJ1-1; TRBD1 might be the D (5 bases). Deletions cut 5 bases from V and 0 bases from J, with 10 bases between. Germline CDR1 reads MNHEY; CDR2 reads SVGAGI. This CDR3 contains 14 residues. The CDR3 spells CASSPGTLNTEAFF. Written as DNA, the CDR3 is TGTGCCAGCAGTCCAGGGACTCTGAACACTGAAGCTTTCTTT.

The chain joins TRBV27 to TRBJ2-7; the D gene is possibly TRBD2 (5 bases). CDR3 length equals 14 residues. Trimming took 0 bases from V and 6 from J, leaving 12 bases between them. CDR1 MNHEY and CDR2 SMNVEV come from the germline V gene (reference sequence). The CDR3: CASSLSYGKGEQYV. As DNA, the CDR3 is TGTGCCAGCAGTTTATCGTACGGGAAAGGCGAGCAGTACGTC.

The chain joins TRBV6-2 or TRBV6-3 to TRBJ2-7; 8 nucleotides match TRBD1. This CDR3 spans 13 amino acids. In germline, CDR1 is MNHEY, CDR2 SVGEGT. V lost 5 bases, J lost 3 bases, and 3 bases stayed unmatched. For the CDR3, the DNA is TGTGCCAGCAGTCAGGGGGCCTACTACGAGCAGTACTTC. This sequence encodes CASSQGAYYEQYF.

This clone was found once. V gene TRBV6-5 combines with J gene TRBJ1-1, with 7 bases identical to TRBD1. V trimming: 0 bases; J trimming: 5 bases; junction bases outside the gene matches: 6. CDR1 and CDR2 from the germline V gene are MNHEY and SVGAGI. The CDR3 sequence is 15 residues long. CDR3 nucleotides: TGTGCCAGCAGTTACTCTGAGGGGGCAGTTACTGAAGCTTTCTTT. Translation: CASSYSEGAVTEAFF.

This clone was recorded only once. The chain carries TRBV20-1 and TRBJ1-2; no definite D call. Germline assignment: CDR1 DFQATT and CDR2 SNEGSKA (reference sequence). V lost 3 bases, J lost 7 bases, and 18 bases lay in between. The CDR3 contains 14 residues. The CDR3 spells CSASISGISSGYTF. CDR3 sequence (DNA): TGCAGTGCTAGTATTTCCGGTATATCGTCTGGCTACACCTTC.

This clone was seen more than once but under ten times. V usage is TRBV11-2 and J usage is TRBJ2-3; 13 bases are a match to TRBD2. This CDR3 is built from 18 residues. The V and J ends lost 5 bases and 5 bases, in that order; junction bases with no gene match: 13. The germline V gene has CDR1 SGHAT and CDR2 FQNNGV. CDR3 sequence (DNA): TGTGCCAGCAGCCCCAGCACTAGCGGGAGGGCCATGAAAGATACGCAGTATTTT. Translated, it gives CASSPSTSGRAMKDTQYF. Full variable domain (outside the CDR3, taken from reference TRBV11-2 and TRBJ2-3): EAGVAQSPRYKIIEKRQSVAFWCNPISGHATLYWYQQILGQGPKLLIQFQNNGVVDDSQLPKDRFSAERLKGVDSTLKIQPAKLEDSAVYLCASSPSTSGRAMKDTQYFGPGTRLTVL.

J is TRBJ1-5 and V is TRBV27, with TRBD1 matching 12 bases. This CDR3 spans 16 amino acids. CDR1 and CDR2 (germline): MNHEY, SMNVEV (reference sequence). The V gene end was trimmed by 5 bases and the J gene end by 7 bases; junction bases not matched to a gene: 9. The DNA for the CDR3 is TGTGCCAGCAGTCCCTGGGACAGGGGGCTAGGACAGCCCCAGCATTTT. Its translation: CASSPWDRGLGQPQHF.